These 13 T cell receptor beta chains were all obtained from the same sample, sequenced in a study of cytomegalovirus exposure and HLA in healthy donors. PCR was performed using 60 Vbeta and 13 Jbeta primers. TCRdb's copy holds only in-frame clones and misses some; the assay was immunoSEQ multiplex PCR. The sample consists of 160,000 or so clones, 79% of them appearing once. The sequenced material came from PBMCs. The receptor set was obtained from a man in his forties in good health and CMV-seronegative.

This chain joins TRBV6-5 and TRBJ2-7; D might be TRBD2 (5 bases). This CDR3 is 15 amino acids long. Trimming shortened V by 5 bases and J by 2 bases, and 16 bases separated the two germline ends. CDR1 and CDR2 (germline): MNHEY, SVGAGI. CDR3 loop: CASSMGGLGAYEQYF. The CDR3 bases are TGTGCCAGCAGTATGGGCGGACTGGGCGCCTACGAGCAGTACTTC.

The gene calls are TRBV6-1 and TRBJ2-7; possible D gene TRBD1, 6 bases. Germline CDR1 is MNHNS and CDR2 is SASEGT. V lost 8 bases and J 2 bases, leaving 13 bases between the germline ends. The length of the CDR3 is 13 residues. The CDR3: CASRPGATYEQYF. CDR3 in DNA: TGTGCCAGCCGGCCAGGGGCCACCTACGAGCAGTACTTC.

This clone occurred many times. The chain joins TRBV19 to TRBJ1-5; 10 nucleotides align to TRBD1. CDR1 and CDR2 (germline): LNHDA, SQIVND (reference sequence). J lost 6 bases, V lost 6 bases, and 5 bases had no gene match. The CDR3 consists of 14 residues. CDR3 coding DNA: TGTGCCAGTAGAGACAGGGGGCTCGGTCAGCCCCAGCATTTT. Its translation is CASRDRGLGQPQHF.

The V gene is TRBV7-2, the J gene TRBJ1-2; 7 bases map to TRBD1. CDR1 and CDR2 (germline): SGHTA, FQGNSA. The CDR3 is made up of 15 amino acids. V was pared by 4 bases and J by 1 base, with 6 bases of the junction left unmatched. CDR3 coding DNA: TGTGCCAGCAGCTCTTCGAGGGGGCATAACTATGGCTACACCTTC. Encoded protein: CASSSSRGHNYGYTF.

This chain links TRBV2 with TRBJ2-3; 9 bases match TRBD2. Trimming at V came to 5 bases and at J to 4 bases, leaving 4 bases not matched to a gene. This CDR3 has 14 amino acids. Germline loops: CDR1 SNHLY, CDR2 FYNNEI. The CDR3 sequence: CASSLGLAPDTQYF. The CDR3 coding sequence is TGTGCCAGCAGTCTGGGACTAGCCCCAGATACGCAGTATTTT.

The J gene is TRBJ2-1, the V gene TRBV2; possibly TRBD1 for D (5 bases). The CDR3 covers 15 residues. V lost 1 base and J lost 0, with 7 bases in between. Germline V lookup: CDR1 SNHLY, CDR2 FYNNEI. CDR3 nucleotide sequence: TGTGCCAGCAGTGAAGAAAGGGGCTCCTACAATGAGCAGTTCTTC. Its protein product is CASSEERGSYNEQFF.

This clone was seen more than once but under ten times. The V gene is TRBV19, the J gene TRBJ2-1; 7 bases are a match to TRBD2. The CDR3 has 14 residues. Germline CDR1 reads LNHDA; CDR2 reads SQIVND (reference sequence). V was clipped by 4 bases and J by 2 bases; unmatched bases: 2. CDR3 in amino acids: CASSSGSAYNEQFF. CDR3 bases: TGTGCCAGTAGTAGCGGGAGCGCCTACAATGAGCAGTTCTTC.

The chain joins TRBV5-4 to TRBJ2-3, with D possibly being TRBD1 (5 bases). The CDR3 length is 15 residues. V shed 0 bases and J shed 9 bases, with 17 bases lying between them. Germline assignment: CDR1 SGHNT and CDR2 YYREEE (reference sequence). The CDR3 spells CASSLGPSQGRTQYF. The DNA for the CDR3 is TGTGCCAGCAGCTTGGGACCAAGCCAGGGTCGGACGCAGTATTTT.

The chain recombines TRBV19 with TRBJ2-3; 8 bases are shared with TRBD2. The V gene's germline CDR1 is LNHDA and CDR2 SQIVND (reference sequence). CDR3 length equals 16 residues. Trimming cost V 3 bases and J 6 bases; bases outside gene matches: 11. The CDR3 here is CASSILLAGIKDTQYF. The DNA of the CDR3 is TGTGCCAGTAGTATCCTATTAGCGGGAATAAAGGATACGCAGTATTTT.

The chain combines TRBV28 with TRBJ2-7, with a weak D call TRBD2 (6 bases). The length of the CDR3 is 16 residues. Germline CDR1 reads MDHEN; CDR2 reads SYDVKM. Trimming stripped 3 bases from V and 2 bases from J, with 17 bases between. The CDR3 DNA reads TGTGCCAGCAGTTTTCGATTAAGCGGGCTTACCTACGAGCAGTACTTC. This sequence encodes CASSFRLSGLTYEQYF.

The rearrangement joins TRBV7-9 to TRBJ2-5; tentatively, D is TRBD1 (6 bases). Germline loops: CDR1 SEHNR, CDR2 FQNEAQ (reference sequence). Deletions cut 5 bases from V and 1 base from J, with 11 bases between. The CDR3 is 14 residues long. CDR3 in amino acids: CASSTGHPQETQYF. CDR3 sequence (DNA): TGTGCCAGCAGCACGGGACACCCCCAAGAGACCCAGTACTTC.

The V gene is TRBV15, the J gene TRBJ1-5, with D uncertain. Trimming pared 3 bases from V and 2 bases from J, leaving 11 bases between. The germline V gene encodes CDR1 LNHNV and CDR2 YYDKDF (reference sequence). The CDR3 extends over 15 amino acids. CDR3 bases: TGTGCCACCAGCAGGGGAGGGTCTGGCAATCAGCCCCAGCATTTT. It specifies CATSRGGSGNQPQHF. Full variable domain (missing parts from reference TRBV15 and TRBJ1-5): DAMVIQNPRYQVTQFGKPVTLSCSQTLNHNVMYWYQQKSSQAPKLLFHYYDKDFNNEADTPDNFQSRRPNTSFCFLDIRSPGLGDTAMYLCATSRGGSGNQPQHFGDGTRLSIL.

This clone was seen just once. The chain couples TRBV19 to TRBJ1-5; 9 nucleotides align to TRBD1. After removal of 3 bases from V and 1 base from J, the junction contained 7 bases not matched to a gene. Germline CDR1 LNHDA, CDR2 SQIVND (reference sequence). The CDR3 has 17 amino acids. The CDR3 nucleotides read TGTGCCAGTAGTATTGCGTTGACAGGGGGGAGCAATCAGCCCCAGCATTTT. The encoded protein is CASSIALTGGSNQPQHF. Full variable domain (remainder filled in from reference TRBV19 and TRBJ1-5): DGGITQSPKYLFRKEGQNVTLSCEQNLNHDAMYWYRQDPGQGLRLIYYSQIVNDFQKGDIAEGYSVSREKKESFPLTVTSAQKNPTAFYLCASSIALTGGSNQPQHFGDGTRLSIL.